The 18 T cell receptor beta chains below were found in one sample sequenced in a study of spatial heterogeneity in lung cancer. TCRdb recomputed calls from the 5' RACE reads with MiXCR, one row per CDR3 protein. This table has 55,000 to 75,000 distinct CDR3 sequences, approximately 9% appearing once. The time point is: blood at routine non-recurrence follow-up after resection. Source: PBMCs, taken at follow-up. The receptor source for this set is a female donor with early-stage non-small cell lung cancer.

This clonotype occurred a few times. The rearrangement uses TRBV28 and TRBJ2-5; 11 bases line up with TRBD2. Unmatched junction bases numbered 2, after V lost 3 bases and J lost 2 bases. CDR3 length: 15 residues. CDR1 is MDHEN and CDR2 is SYDVKM in the germline V gene. The CDR3 DNA sequence: TGTGCCAGCAGTTTGGTAGCGGGAGGGCAAGAGACCCAGTACTTC. Translation: CASSLVAGGQETQYF. Full variable domain (missing parts from reference TRBV28 and TRBJ2-5): DVKVTQSSRYLVKRTGEKVFLECVQDMDHENMFWYRQDPGLGLRLIYFSYDVKMKEKGDIPEGYSVSREKKERFSLILESASTNQTSMYLCASSLVAGGQETQYFGPGTRLLVL.

This clonotype was seen at least ten times. The chain recombines TRBV11-1 with TRBJ2-7, with 9 bases lining up with TRBD1. CDR3 size: 15 residues. Germline values: CDR1 SGHAT, CDR2 FQDESV (reference sequence). The V segment lost 3 bases and the J segment 3 bases; nucleotides outside the gene matches: 6. DNA of the CDR3: TGTGCCAGCAGCTTGCCGGGACAGGGAGTCTACGAGCAGTACTTC. It encodes CASSLPGQGVYEQYF.

The chain carries TRBV20-1 and TRBJ2-7; TRBD2 matches at 9 bases. From germline, CDR1 is DFQATT and CDR2 SNEGSKA (reference sequence). The V and J ends lost 8 bases and 3 bases, in that order; junction bases with no gene match: 17. CDR3 length equals 16 residues. The CDR3 here is CSFSGSRHGMFYEQYF. Written as DNA, the CDR3 is TGCAGTTTTAGCGGGAGTCGCCACGGGATGTTCTACGAGCAGTACTTC.

This clonotype was recorded many times. The V call is TRBV28, the J call TRBJ2-6; no clear D. Trimming cost V 7 bases and J 3 bases, with 13 bases left between them. The CDR3 sequence is 15 residues long. Looked up from germline, CDR1 is MDHEN and CDR2 is SYDVKM. This CDR3 is CASISIGVGANVLTF. CDR3 in DNA: TGTGCCAGCATTAGTATTGGTGTTGGGGCCAACGTCCTGACTTTC.

This clonotype was detected many times. The chain links TRBV7-9 to TRBJ2-5; TRBD2 matches at 7 bases. Trimming at V came to 5 bases and at J to 4 bases, leaving 13 bases not matched to a gene. The V gene's germline CDR1 is SEHNR and CDR2 FQNEAQ (reference sequence). The CDR3 loop spans 16 amino acids. The CDR3 region is CASSPLGAGARETQYF. CDR3 coding DNA: TGTGCCAGCAGCCCTCTAGGGGCGGGAGCCCGAGAGACCCAGTACTTC. The whole variable domain, remainder taken from reference TRBV7-9 and TRBJ2-5, is DTGVSQNPRHKITKRGQNVTFRCDPISEHNRLYWYRQTLGQGPEFLTYFQNEAQLEKSRLLSDRFSAERPKGSFSTLEIQRTEQGDSAMYLCASSPLGAGARETQYFGPGTRLLVL.

The sample holds many counts of this clonotype. The chain uses TRBV5-1 and TRBJ1-5, with 7 nucleotides matching TRBD1. V trimming: 1 base; J trimming: 4 bases; junction bases outside the gene matches: 5. The CDR3 consists of 15 residues. Germline loops: CDR1 SGHRS, CDR2 YFSETQ. CDR3 coding DNA: TGCGCCAGCAGCTTGTCGACAGGGAGAAATCAGCCCCAGCATTTT. This codes for CASSLSTGRNQPQHF.

V and J are TRBV29-1 and TRBJ1-2, with TRBD1 matching over 11 bases. The CDR3 runs to 13 residues. J gave up 6 bases and V 6 bases, and 6 bases lay outside the gene matches. The germline CDR1 and CDR2 sequences are SQVTM and ANQGSEA. CDR3 coding DNA: TGCAGCGTGGGACAGGGGGACTGGGATGGCTACACCTTC. It encodes CSVGQGDWDGYTF.

Ten or more counts support this clonotype. The V gene is TRBV10-3, the J gene TRBJ1-2, with 9 bases matching TRBD1. The ends lost 5 bases at V and 4 bases at J; junction bases unmatched: 8. The CDR3 sequence is 15 residues long. CDR1 is ENHRY, CDR2 SYGVKD, per germline. The CDR3 DNA is TGTGCCATCAGTTTCGACAGGGGGGAAGGCTATGGCTACACCTTC. Residues: CAISFDRGEGYGYTF.

CDR3 residues: CASSLVAGGADEQFF. The CDR3 DNA is TGTGCCAGCAGCTTAGTTGCGGGAGGGGCCGATGAGCAGTTCTTC. J is TRBJ2-1 and V is TRBV7-9; 9 bases match TRBD2. This CDR3 is built from 15 residues. Germline trimming cut 1 base from V and 8 bases from J; bases unmatched to any gene: 6. The germline CDR1 and CDR2 sequences are SEHNR and FQNEAQ (reference sequence). The full variable domain, with the rest looked up from reference TRBV7-9 and TRBJ2-1, is DTGVSQNPRHKITKRGQNVTFRCDPISEHNRLYWYRQTLGQGPEFLTYFQNEAQLEKSRLLSDRFSAERPKGSFSTLEIQRTEQGDSAMYLCASSLVAGGADEQFFGPGTRLTVL.

Note on this clonotype: This may come from a read error, since a much larger clone is one base off. V gene TRBV6-5 combines with J gene TRBJ1-1; possibly TRBD1 for D (6 bases). The CDR3 runs to 13 residues. The germline V gene has CDR1 MNHEY and CDR2 SVGAGI. The CDR3 spells CASRDRPDTEALF. CDR3 sequence (DNA): TGTGCCAGCAGAGACAGGCCTGACACTGAAGCTCTCTTT.

This clonotype was observed at least ten times. The CDR3 sequence is CASSSRDSAYEQYF. Written as DNA, the CDR3 is TGTGCCAGCAGTTCCCGGGACAGTGCCTACGAGCAGTACTTC. V and J are TRBV12-3 or TRBV12-4 and TRBJ2-7; TRBD1 matches at 7 bases. The CDR3 is 14 residues long. The V gene end was trimmed by 4 bases and the J gene end by 2 bases; junction bases not matched to a gene: 5.

There are many counts of this clonotype. The chain recombines TRBV7-8 with TRBJ2-1, with 7 bases lining up with TRBD2. The V and J ends lost 0 bases and 3 bases, in that order; junction bases with no gene match: 2. The CDR3 runs 15 residues. CDR1 is SGHVS and CDR2 is FQNEAQ in the germline V gene. This CDR3 reads CASSLAWEGYNEQFF. In nucleotides, the CDR3 is TGTGCCAGCAGCTTAGCGTGGGAGGGCTACAATGAGCAGTTCTTC.

This clonotype was recorded a few times. This chain joins TRBV18 and TRBJ1-1; 8 nucleotides align to TRBD1. The CDR3 contains 13 residues. Germline values: CDR1 KGHSH, CDR2 LQKENI. The trim removed 6 bases at V and 3 bases at J, leaving 3 bases unmatched. The CDR3 DNA reads as TGTGCCAGCTCGCCGGGACAGGACACTGAAGCTTTCTTT. Its translation is CASSPGQDTEAFF.

This clonotype has just a few counts. The rearrangement uses TRBV2 and TRBJ1-6; no clear D. The CDR3 loop spans 12 amino acids. Trimming stripped 5 bases from V and 10 bases from J, with 9 bases between. Germline CDR1 is SNHLY and CDR2 is FYNNEI. The CDR3 DNA reads TGTGCCAGCAGTCCGGGGTTCTCACCCCTCCACTTT. It codes for CASSPGFSPLHF. The variable domain in full, with the rest retrieved from reference TRBV2 and TRBJ1-6, is EPEVTQTPSHQVTQMGQEVILRCVPISNHLYFYWYRQILGQKVEFLVSFYNNEISEKSEIFDDQFSVERPDGSNFTLKIRSTKLEDSAMYFCASSPGFSPLHFGNGTRLTVT.

This clonotype was picked up many times. V usage is TRBV30 and J usage is TRBJ2-7, with 8 bases aligning to TRBD1. Trimming cost V 5 bases and J 4 bases; bases outside gene matches: 4. CDR1 and CDR2 from the germline V gene are GTSNPN and SVGIG (reference sequence). The CDR3 covers 12 residues. CDR3 region: CAWGQGSYEQYF. The DNA for the CDR3 is TGTGCCTGGGGACAGGGTAGTTACGAGCAGTACTTC.

V and J are TRBV13 and TRBJ2-1, with 8 bases fitting TRBD1. The CDR3 has 15 residues. V was pared by 5 bases and J by 7 bases, with 10 bases of the junction left unmatched. Per the germline V gene, CDR1 is PRHDT and CDR2 is FYEKMQ (reference sequence). The CDR3 spells CASSPGQGRINEQFF. CDR3 sequence (DNA): TGTGCCAGCAGCCCCGGACAGGGCCGGATTAATGAGCAGTTCTTC.

Ten or more counts support this clonotype. V is TRBV19 and J is TRBJ2-1; TRBD2 agrees at 7 bases. From germline, CDR1 is LNHDA and CDR2 SQIVND (reference sequence). This CDR3 spans 14 amino acids. Unmatched junction bases numbered 4, after V lost 5 bases and J lost 3 bases. As DNA, the CDR3 is TGTGCCAGTAGTTTCCCGGGAGGCTACAATGAGCAGTTCTTC. Amino acid sequence: CASSFPGGYNEQFF.

This clonotype was seen more than once but under ten times. The chain joins TRBV6-1 to TRBJ2-5; D possibly corresponds to TRBD1 (6 bases). Germline V gives CDR1 MNHNS, CDR2 SASEGT. CDR3 length: 13 residues. The germline V and J ends were trimmed by 7 bases and 4 bases, with 13 bases remaining between them. The DNA for the CDR3 is TGTGCCAGCATTCTACAGGGCCGAGAGACCCAGTACTTC. Translation gives CASILQGRETQYF.